This T cell receptor beta chain was profiled in a study of blood T cell repertoires in COVID-19. Study details: In each case, the material was cDNA or gDNA derived from T cells, B-cell-depleted T cells, or PBMCs.

The V gene's germline CDR1 is LGHNT and CDR2 FRNRAP. This CDR3 spans 15 amino acids. V was pared by 3 bases and J by 2 bases, with 0 bases of the junction left unmatched. TCRdb's copy holds only in-frame clones and misses some; the assay was immunoSEQ multiplex PCR. The table has 140,000 to 150,000 clones, approximately 87% seen once; the top ten hold around 8.3%. This receptor was taken from a woman in her forties or fifties with active or convalescent COVID-19. This chain links TRBV12-5 with TRBJ1-6; 8 nucleotides agree with TRBD1. Sequenced sample: peripheral blood. CDR3 loop: CASGLQGAYNSPLHF. CDR3 nucleotides: TGTGCTAGTGGTTTACAGGGGGCCTATAATTCACCCCTCCACTTT. The variable domain in full, completed from reference TRBV12-5 and TRBJ1-6, reads DARVTQTPRHKVTEMGQEVTMRCQPILGHNTVFWYRQTMMQGLELLAYFRNRAPLDDSGMPKDRFSAEMPDATLATLKIQPSEPRDSAVYFCASGLQGAYNSPLHFGNGTRLTVT.